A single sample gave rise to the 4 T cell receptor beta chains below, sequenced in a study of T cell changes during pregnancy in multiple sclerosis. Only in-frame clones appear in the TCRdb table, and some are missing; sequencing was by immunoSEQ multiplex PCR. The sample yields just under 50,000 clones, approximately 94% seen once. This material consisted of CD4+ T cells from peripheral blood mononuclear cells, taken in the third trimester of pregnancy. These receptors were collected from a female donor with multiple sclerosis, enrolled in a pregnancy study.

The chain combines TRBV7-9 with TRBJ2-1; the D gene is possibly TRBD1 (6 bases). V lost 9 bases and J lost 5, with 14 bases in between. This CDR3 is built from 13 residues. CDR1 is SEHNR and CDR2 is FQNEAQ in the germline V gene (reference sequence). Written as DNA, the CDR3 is TGTGCCAGAAACCACAGGGCTGACAATGAGCAGTTCTTC. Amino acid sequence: CARNHRADNEQFF.

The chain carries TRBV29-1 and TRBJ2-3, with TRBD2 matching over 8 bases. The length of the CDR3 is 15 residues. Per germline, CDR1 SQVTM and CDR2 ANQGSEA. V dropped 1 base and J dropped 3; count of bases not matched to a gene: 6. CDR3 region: CSVEVLAGLTDTQYF. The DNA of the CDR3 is TGCAGCGTTGAAGTCTTAGCGGGACTGACAGATACGCAGTATTTT.

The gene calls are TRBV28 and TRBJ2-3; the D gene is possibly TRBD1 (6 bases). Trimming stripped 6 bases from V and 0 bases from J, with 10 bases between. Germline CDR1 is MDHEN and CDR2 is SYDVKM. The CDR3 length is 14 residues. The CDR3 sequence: CASRPRGSTDTQYF. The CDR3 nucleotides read TGTGCCAGCAGACCAAGGGGGAGCACAGATACGCAGTATTTT.

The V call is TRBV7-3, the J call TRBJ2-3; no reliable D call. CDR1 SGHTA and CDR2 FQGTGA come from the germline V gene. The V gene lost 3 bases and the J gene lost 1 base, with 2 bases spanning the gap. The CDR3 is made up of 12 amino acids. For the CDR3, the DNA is TGTGCCAGCAGCTTCGGCACAGATACGCAGTATTTT. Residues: CASSFGTDTQYF.